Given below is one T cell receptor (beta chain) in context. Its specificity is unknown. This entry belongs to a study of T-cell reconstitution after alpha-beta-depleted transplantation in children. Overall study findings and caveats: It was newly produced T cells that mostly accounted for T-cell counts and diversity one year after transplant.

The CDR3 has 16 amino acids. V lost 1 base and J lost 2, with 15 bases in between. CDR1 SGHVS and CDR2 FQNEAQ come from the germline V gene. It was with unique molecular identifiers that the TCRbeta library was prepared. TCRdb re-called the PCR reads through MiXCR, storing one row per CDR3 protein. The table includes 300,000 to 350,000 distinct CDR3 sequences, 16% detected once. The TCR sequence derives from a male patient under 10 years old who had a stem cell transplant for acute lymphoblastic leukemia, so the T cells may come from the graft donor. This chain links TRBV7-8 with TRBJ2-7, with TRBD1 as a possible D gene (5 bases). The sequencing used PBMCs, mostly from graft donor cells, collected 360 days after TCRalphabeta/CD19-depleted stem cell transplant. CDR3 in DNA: TGTGCCAGCAGCTTAGTCCGGCAGGGTAAGCCCTACGAGCAGTACTTC. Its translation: CASSLVRQGKPYEQYF.